This T cell receptor (beta chain) is from a study of OX40 agonist ivuxolimab in advanced cancers. With respect to the entire study: Ivuxolimab was an agonistic, fully human IgG2 monoclonal antibody directed against OX40 (CD134), a costimulatory receptor. Intravenous ivuxolimab was administered to patients every 2 weeks at six dose levels: 0.01, 0.1, 0.3, 1.5, 3 and 10 mg/kg. Among the roughly 50 dose-escalation patients, 19 had hepatocellular carcinoma, approximately 15 melanoma, 9 renal cell carcinoma and 9 head and neck cancer. A male proportion of around 80% and a mean age of around 60 years, ranging from about 23 to 90, were recorded for the dose-escalation cohort. Patients were allowed to have had prior anti-PD-1, anti-PD-L1 or anti-CTLA-4 therapy, and more than 30% of the dose-escalation patients had previously received checkpoint inhibitors. Three dose-escalation patients achieved partial responses, one with hepatocellular carcinoma and two with cutaneous melanoma. Peripheral TCRbeta sequencing aimed to test whether ivuxolimab altered TCR sequence diversity and caused clonal T-cell expansion. The paper describes the monotherapy dose-escalation part (N ≈ 52 patients) of the phase I trial of ivuxolimab. Summary of the overall study and its limitations: On average, CD8+ T cells showed more expanded clones than CD4+ T cells after ivuxolimab. In the 0.1-3.0 mg/kg groups, partial responders were among the patients with the lowest normalized peripheral clonal expansion, particularly in CD8+ T cells. The antigen specificity of the peripheral T cells that underwent clonal expansion was not determined. Low levels of normalized T-cell clonal expansion were also shown by some nonresponding patients. At doses of 0.1 to 3.0 mg/kg, clonal expansion of both CD4+ and CD8+ blood T cells was observed from baseline to week 6.

The trial excluded patients who had a history of autoimmune disease or were on systemic immunosuppression. Peripheral blood for TCR sequencing was collected from all dose cohorts at baseline, on cycle 4 day 1, and on cycle 7 day 1. The samples were taken from a phase I, first-in-human, multicenter, open-label dose-escalation trial of ivuxolimab. The trial enrolled adults with locally advanced or metastatic head and neck squamous cell, hepatocellular, melanoma or renal cell carcinoma. Before TCR sequencing, CD4+ T cells and CD8+ T cells from peripheral blood were sorted into separate populations. CDR1 and CDR2 are drawn from the germline V gene: SNHLY, FYNNEI. From cysteine to phenylalanine, the CDR3 is 12 amino acids long. The entry retains the CDR3 DNA only, 36 bases that are in frame from base 1. Relative to germline, V is 7 bases shorter and J is 1 base shorter, with 7 bases between their ends.

The sample holds a few counts of this clone. What this receptor recognizes is not known. Base-call qualities are not available, and no considerably larger clone is one nucleotide away. To sequence the TCRbeta CDR3 region, genomic DNA was isolated from the sorted cells. The immunoSEQ Assay was used to sequence the TCRbeta CDR3 regions. TCRdb limited this immuneACCESS table to in-frame rearrangements with V and J called. A share of clones is missing; checked studies link under half to unresolved V genes, and the rest is unexplained. Within this sample are just under 65,000 clones, with over 75% of them counted one time only. More than 0.8% of the sample comes from the top ten.

The chain links TRBV2 with TRBJ1-1, with no D gene named confidently. The sample was CD4+ or CD8+ T cells sorted from blood, taken in a trial of the OX40 agonist ivuxolimab. The source is an adult with an advanced solid tumor such as melanoma, head and neck, liver or kidney cancer. The CDR3 region reads CASTIGNTEAFF. The DNA is as follows: TGTGCCAGCACTATCGGGAACACTGAAGCTTTCTTT. Reference TRBV2 and TRBJ1-1 proteins supply the regions before and after the CDR3; the full variable domain is: EPEVTQTPSHQVTQMGQEVILRCVPISNHLYFYWYRQILGQKVEFLVSFYNNEISEKSEIFDDQFSVERPDGSNFTLKIRSTKLEDSAMYFCASTIGNTEAFFGQGTRLTVV.